This is a list of T cell receptor beta chains from one sample in a study of blood T cell repertoires in COVID-19. Some clones are missing from TCRdb's copy, which holds only in-frame ones; the method was immunoSEQ multiplex PCR. The table shows fewer than 150,000 clones, with roughly 86% occurring only once. Sequencing used peripheral blood. These receptors were taken from a man aged 50-60 years with active or convalescent COVID-19. The CDR3 runs from the conserved cysteine through the conserved F or W. The D gene is left open where the match is weak. Clone size, where shown, is once, few, many, or a class for clones that have expanded.

V: TRBV5-1; D: TRBD2; size: once; J: TRBJ2-1; CDR3: CASSLGSGRMDNEQFF; DNA: TGCGCCAGCAGCCTGGGTAGCGGGAGAATGGACAATGAGCAGTTCTTC
V: TRBV27; D: TRBD1; size: NA; J: TRBJ1-2; CDR3: CASSLGTGNGYTF; DNA: TGTGCCAGCAGCCTCGGGACAGGGAATGGCTACACCTTC
V: TRBV6-5; D: TRBD1; size: NA; J: TRBJ2-7; CDR3: CASKQGAYEQYF; DNA: TGTGCCAGCAAACAGGGGGCCTACGAGCAGTACTTC
V: TRBV29-1; D: TRBD1; size: NA; J: TRBJ2-1; CDR3: CSAGAPGGNEQFF; DNA: TGCAGCGCCGGAGCACCAGGGGGCAATGAGCAGTTCTTC
V: TRBV9; D: TRBD1; size: NA; J: TRBJ2-2; CDR3: CASSIPGGADTGELFF; DNA: TGTGCCAGCAGCATTCCAGGGGGCGCGGACACCGGGGAGCTGTTTTTT
V: TRBV12-3/TRBV12-4; D: NA; size: NA; J: TRBJ2-7; CDR3: CASSFPNSYEQYF; DNA: TGTGCCAGCAGTTTCCCAAACTCCTACGAGCAGTACTTC
V: TRBV18; D: NA; size: NA; J: TRBJ2-5; CDR3: CASSPTVLEAQYF; DNA: TGTGCCAGCTCACCAACGGTCCTTGAGGCCCAGTACTTC
V: TRBV7-2; D: TRBD2; size: NA; J: TRBJ2-7; CDR3: CASSSGLAGYTYEQYF; DNA: TGTGCCAGCAGCTCGGGACTAGCGGGATATACCTACGAGCAGTACTTC
V: TRBV7-2; D: TRBD1; size: NA; J: TRBJ1-1; CDR3: CASSPDRSLPEAFF; DNA: TGTGCCAGCAGCCCGGACAGGTCTCTCCCTGAAGCTTTCTTT
V: TRBV9; D: NA; size: NA; J: TRBJ2-1; CDR3: CASSVVDTRRDEQFF; DNA: TGTGCCAGCAGCGTAGTCGACACTAGGAGGGATGAGCAGTTCTTC
V: TRBV28; D: TRBD2; size: few; J: TRBJ2-7; CDR3: CASSLGTLAGERVEQYF; DNA: TGTGCCAGCAGTTTGGGAACTCTAGCGGGAGAGCGGGTCGAGCAGTACTTC
V: TRBV9; D: NA; size: NA; J: TRBJ1-3; CDR3: CASSPLKSGNTIYF; DNA: TGTGCCAGCAGCCCGCTAAAGTCTGGAAACACCATATATTTT
V: TRBV4-1; D: TRBD2; size: NA; J: TRBJ2-1; CDR3: CASSQDRASGGHEQFF; DNA: TGCGCCAGCAGCCAAGATCGGGCTAGCGGGGGCCATGAGCAGTTCTTC
V: TRBV5-3; D: NA; size: NA; J: TRBJ2-7; CDR3: CARSLVLLGRGPDEQYF; DNA: TGTGCCAGAAGCTTGGTTTTACTGGGCAGGGGTCCCGACGAGCAGTACTTC
V: TRBV9; D: NA; size: NA; J: TRBJ2-2; CDR3: CASSVWEITGELFF; DNA: TGTGCCAGCAGCGTTTGGGAGATAACCGGGGAGCTGTTTTTT
V: TRBV5-1; D: NA; size: NA; J: TRBJ2-7; CDR3: CASSLQGSYEQYF; DNA: TGCGCCAGCAGCTTGCAGGGTTCCTACGAGCAGTACTTC
V: TRBV10-3; D: NA; size: NA; J: TRBJ2-1; CDR3: CAISEISSYNEQFF; DNA: TGTGCCATCAGTGAGATCAGCTCCTACAATGAGCAGTTCTTC
V: TRBV6-2/TRBV6-3; D: TRBD1; size: NA; J: TRBJ2-7; CDR3: CASSYVRDRAVPFSYEQYF; DNA: TGTGCCAGCAGTTACGTCCGGGACAGAGCCGTCCCTTTCTCCTACGAGCAGTACTTC
V: TRBV28; D: NA; size: NA; J: TRBJ2-7; CDR3: CASKSQGRGYEQYF; DNA: TGTGCCAGCAAGAGTCAGGGGAGAGGGTACGAGCAGTACTTC
V: TRBV7-8; D: NA; size: NA; J: TRBJ2-2; CDR3: CASSSTDTGELFF; DNA: TGTGCCAGCAGCTCCACAGATACCGGGGAGCTGTTTTTT
V: TRBV18; D: NA; size: NA; J: TRBJ1-1; CDR3: CASSRETEAFF; DNA: TGTGCCAGCTCCCGCGAAACTGAAGCTTTCTTT
V: TRBV5-1; D: NA; size: NA; J: TRBJ1-2; CDR3: CASSLGTVNGYTF; DNA: TGCGCCAGCAGCTTGGGGACAGTGAATGGCTACACCTTC
V: TRBV7-2; D: TRBD2; size: NA; J: TRBJ2-3; CDR3: CASSSTSGRVLSTDTQYF; DNA: TGTGCCAGCAGCTCGACTAGCGGGAGAGTACTTAGCACAGATACGCAGTATTTT
V: TRBV9; D: TRBD1; size: NA; J: TRBJ1-2; CDR3: CASSHSLPGDSYGYTF; DNA: TGTGCCAGCAGCCACTCCTTACCGGGGGACAGCTATGGCTACACCTTC
V: TRBV3-1/TRBV3-2; D: NA; size: NA; J: TRBJ1-6; CDR3: CASSLTFSSYNSPLHF; DNA: TGTGCCAGCAGCCTCACCTTTAGCTCCTATAATTCACCCCTCCACTTT
V: TRBV4-2; D: NA; size: NA; J: TRBJ2-3; CDR3: CASSQDLGVGTDTQYF; DNA: TGTGCCAGCAGCCAAGACCTGGGAGTCGGCACAGATACGCAGTATTTT
V: TRBV4-2; D: NA; size: few; J: TRBJ2-7; CDR3: CASSQEGHTYEQYF; DNA: TGTGCCAGCAGCCAAGAGGGCCATACCTACGAGCAGTACTTC
V: TRBV11-2; D: TRBD1; size: NA; J: TRBJ2-3; CDR3: CASSLDRDRTFTDTQYF; DNA: TGTGCCAGCAGCTTAGATCGGGACAGGACCTTCACAGATACGCAGTATTTT
V: TRBV7-9; D: TRBD1; size: NA; J: TRBJ2-7; CDR3: CASSRTGQGIYEQYF; DNA: TGTGCCAGCAGCCGTACGGGACAGGGTATCTACGAGCAGTACTTC
V: TRBV4-1; D: TRBD2; size: few; J: TRBJ2-7; CDR3: CASSPLGAGERPYEQYF; DNA: TGCGCCAGCAGCCCCCTAGGCGCGGGAGAGCGACCCTACGAGCAGTACTTC
V: TRBV6-5; D: NA; size: NA; J: TRBJ1-5; CDR3: CASRTDSNQPQHF; DNA: TGTGCCAGCAGGACAGATAGCAATCAGCCCCAGCATTTT
V: TRBV19; D: NA; size: NA; J: TRBJ1-2; CDR3: CASAPQENYGYTF; DNA: TGTGCCAGTGCCCCCCAAGAGAACTATGGCTACACCTTC
V: TRBV27; D: NA; size: NA; J: TRBJ2-3; CDR3: CASSLDRRADTQYF; DNA: TGTGCCAGCAGTTTAGACAGGCGGGCAGATACGCAGTATTTT
V: TRBV5-6; D: TRBD2; size: NA; J: TRBJ2-5; CDR3: CASSFRTSEQETQYF; DNA: TGTGCCAGCAGCTTCCGGACTAGCGAACAAGAGACCCAGTACTTC
V: TRBV30; D: NA; size: NA; J: TRBJ2-5; CDR3: CAWSRAETQYF; DNA: TGTGCCTGGAGTAGAGCGGAGACCCAGTACTTC
V: TRBV29-1; D: NA; size: NA; J: TRBJ1-4; CDR3: CSVAGELTNEKLFF; DNA: TGCAGCGTCGCCGGGGAGTTAACTAATGAAAAACTGTTTTTT
V: TRBV7-9; D: NA; size: NA; J: TRBJ2-5; CDR3: CASSLGAASGKETQYF; DNA: TGTGCCAGCAGCTTGGGGGCGGCTAGCGGCAAGGAGACCCAGTACTTC
V: TRBV24-1; D: TRBD2; size: NA; J: TRBJ2-1; CDR3: CATSSGTSGIPSYNEQFF; DNA: TGTGCCACCAGTTCCGGGACTAGCGGTATACCCTCCTACAATGAGCAGTTCTTC
V: TRBV5-1; D: TRBD1; size: NA; J: TRBJ2-5; CDR3: CASSLEGGAETQYF; DNA: TGCGCCAGCAGCTTGGAAGGGGGCGCGGAGACCCAGTACTTC
V: TRBV7-9; D: NA; size: NA; J: TRBJ1-3; CDR3: CASIGGSSGNTIYF; DNA: TGTGCCAGCATTGGGGGGTCCTCTGGAAACACCATATATTTT
V: TRBV6-6; D: NA; size: NA; J: TRBJ1-4; CDR3: CASSYSHRDANEKLFF; DNA: TGTGCCAGCAGTTACTCCCACAGGGACGCTAATGAAAAACTGTTTTTT
V: TRBV24-1; D: TRBD2; size: NA; J: TRBJ2-5; CDR3: CATSDASGRNQETQYF; DNA: TGTGCCACCAGTGACGCTAGCGGGAGAAATCAAGAGACCCAGTACTTC
V: TRBV29-1; D: TRBD2; size: NA; J: TRBJ2-3; CDR3: CSVSSGKTSDTQYF; DNA: TGCAGCGTTTCTAGCGGGAAGACGTCAGATACGCAGTATTTT
V: TRBV7-2; D: NA; size: NA; J: TRBJ1-5; CDR3: CASSLVQGPWQPQHF; DNA: TGTGCCAGCAGCTTAGTACAGGGACCATGGCAGCCCCAGCATTTT
V: TRBV19; D: NA; size: NA; J: TRBJ1-1; CDR3: CASRRQVGMNTEAFF; DNA: TGTGCCAGTAGAAGACAGGTGGGGATGAACACTGAAGCTTTCTTT
V: TRBV4-1; D: NA; size: NA; J: TRBJ2-1; CDR3: CASSSRVPAQNEQFF; DNA: TGCGCCAGCAGCTCCCGGGTCCCCGCCCAAAATGAGCAGTTCTTC
V: TRBV4-3; D: TRBD2; size: few; J: TRBJ2-2; CDR3: CASSSSLATSGFRGELFF; DNA: TGCGCCAGCAGCTCCTCCCTTGCGACTAGCGGTTTTCGCGGGGAGCTGTTTTTT
V: TRBV9; D: NA; size: few; J: TRBJ1-2; CDR3: CASSVGDRTPYGYTF; DNA: TGTGCCAGCAGCGTAGGCGACAGGACCCCTTATGGCTACACCTTC
V: TRBV14; D: TRBD2; size: NA; J: TRBJ2-5; CDR3: CASSQDIRLLRGRAKETQYF; DNA: TGTGCCAGCAGCCAAGATATACGGCTCCTGCGCGGGAGGGCCAAGGAGACCCAGTACTTC